This T cell receptor beta chain derives from a study of blood T cell repertoires in COVID-19. Background on the study: Some COVID-19 samples were acute and others convalescent; all came from the United States, Italy and Spain. In each case, the material was cDNA or gDNA derived from T cells, B-cell-depleted T cells, or PBMCs.

The CDR3 is 15 amino acids. Germline V gives CDR1 SGHRS, CDR2 YFSETQ. Unmatched junction bases numbered 9, after V lost 4 bases and J lost 3 bases. Clones were sequenced by immunoSEQ multiplex PCR, and TCRdb holds only the in-frame ones, with some missing. The data contain 300,000 or so clones, around 90% of them seen just once; the ten biggest clones take up 3.7%. The source material was peripheral blood. The gene calls are TRBV5-1 and TRBJ1-2, with TRBD1 matching over 7 bases. This clonotype was obtained from a woman between 40 and 55 years old with acute or convalescent COVID-19. The CDR3 region is CASSPGDSTDYGYTF. The CDR3 DNA reads TGCGCCAGCAGCCCGGGGGACAGCACAGACTATGGCTACACCTTC.